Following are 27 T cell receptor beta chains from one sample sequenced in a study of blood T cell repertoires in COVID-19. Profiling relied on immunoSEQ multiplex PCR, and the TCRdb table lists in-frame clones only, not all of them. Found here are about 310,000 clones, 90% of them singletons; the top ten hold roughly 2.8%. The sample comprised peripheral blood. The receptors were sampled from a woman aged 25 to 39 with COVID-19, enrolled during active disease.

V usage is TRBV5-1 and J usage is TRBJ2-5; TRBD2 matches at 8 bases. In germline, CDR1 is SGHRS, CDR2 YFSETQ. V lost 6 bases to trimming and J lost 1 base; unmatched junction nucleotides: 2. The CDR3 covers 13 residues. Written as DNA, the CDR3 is TGCGCCAGCAAACTAGCGGCCCAAGAGACCCAGTACTTC. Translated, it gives CASKLAAQETQYF.

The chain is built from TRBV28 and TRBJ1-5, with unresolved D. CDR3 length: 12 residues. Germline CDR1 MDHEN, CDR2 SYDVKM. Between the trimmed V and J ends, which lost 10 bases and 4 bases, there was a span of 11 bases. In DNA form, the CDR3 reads TGTGCCACCTTCTCGAGTAATCAGCCCCAGCATTTT. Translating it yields CATFSSNQPQHF.

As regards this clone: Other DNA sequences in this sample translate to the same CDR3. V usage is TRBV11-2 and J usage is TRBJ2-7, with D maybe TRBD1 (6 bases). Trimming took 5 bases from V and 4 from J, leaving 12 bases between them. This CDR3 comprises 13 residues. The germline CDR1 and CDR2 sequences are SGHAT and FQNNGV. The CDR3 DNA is TGTGCCAGCAGCCTCGGGACATTTTACGAGCAGTACTTC. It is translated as CASSLGTFYEQYF.

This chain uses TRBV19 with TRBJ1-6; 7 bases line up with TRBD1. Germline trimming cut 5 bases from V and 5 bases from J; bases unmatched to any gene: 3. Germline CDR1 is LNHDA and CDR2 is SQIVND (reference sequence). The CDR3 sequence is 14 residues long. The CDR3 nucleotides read TGTGCCAGTAGTCCGGGACAGAATAATTCACCCCTCCACTTT. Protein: CASSPGQNNSPLHF.

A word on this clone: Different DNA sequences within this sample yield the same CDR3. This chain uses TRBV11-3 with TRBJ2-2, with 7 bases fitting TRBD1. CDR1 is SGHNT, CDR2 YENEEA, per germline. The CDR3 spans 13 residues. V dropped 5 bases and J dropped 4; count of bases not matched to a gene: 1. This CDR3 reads CASSRDSTGELFF. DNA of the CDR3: TGTGCCAGCAGCAGGGACAGCACCGGGGAGCTGTTTTTT.

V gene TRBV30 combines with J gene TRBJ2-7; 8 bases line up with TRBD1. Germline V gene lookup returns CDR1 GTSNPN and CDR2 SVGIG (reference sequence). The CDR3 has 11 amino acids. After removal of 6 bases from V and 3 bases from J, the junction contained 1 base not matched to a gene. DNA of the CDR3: TGTGCCTGCGGGACAGGCTACGAGCAGTACTTC. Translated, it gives CACGTGYEQYF. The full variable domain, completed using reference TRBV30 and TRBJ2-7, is SQTIHQWPATLVQPVGSPLSLECTVEGTSNPNLYWYRQAAGRGLQLLFYSVGIGQISSEVPQNLSASRPQDRQFILSSKKLLLSDSGFYLCACGTGYEQYFGPGTRLTVT.

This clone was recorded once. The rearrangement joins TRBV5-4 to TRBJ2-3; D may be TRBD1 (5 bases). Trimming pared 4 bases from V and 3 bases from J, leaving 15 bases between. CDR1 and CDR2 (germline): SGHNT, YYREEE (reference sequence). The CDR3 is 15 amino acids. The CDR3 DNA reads TGTGCCAGCAGCGCCCCTAGGGGCGCAACAGATACGCAGTATTTT. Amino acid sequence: CASSAPRGATDTQYF.

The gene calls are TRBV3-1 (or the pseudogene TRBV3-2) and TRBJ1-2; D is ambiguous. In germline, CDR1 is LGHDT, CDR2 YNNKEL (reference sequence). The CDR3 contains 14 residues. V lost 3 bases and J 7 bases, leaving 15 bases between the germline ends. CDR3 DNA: TGTGCCAGCAGCCAGGAGGGCCGTAGTCTTGGCTACACCTTC. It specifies CASSQEGRSLGYTF.

In DNA, the CDR3 is TGTGCCAGCAGCACAGGGAATGAGCAGTTCTTC. It translates to CASSTGNEQFF. The chain uses TRBV7-9 and TRBJ2-1, with D perhaps TRBD1 (6 bases). The germline V and J ends were trimmed by 5 bases and 7 bases, with 6 bases remaining between them. CDR3 length: 11 amino acids. CDR1 is SEHNR and CDR2 is FQNEAQ in the germline V gene (reference sequence).

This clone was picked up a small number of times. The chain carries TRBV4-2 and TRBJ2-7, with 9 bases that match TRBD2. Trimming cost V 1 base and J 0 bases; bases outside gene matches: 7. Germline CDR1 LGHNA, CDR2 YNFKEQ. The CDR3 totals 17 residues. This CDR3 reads CASSQGGTSLSSYEQYF. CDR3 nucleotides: TGTGCCAGCAGCCAAGGTGGGACTAGCTTAAGCTCCTACGAGCAGTACTTC.

This CDR3 reads CAWSPGTGVNEQFF. In nucleotides, the CDR3 is TGTGCCTGGAGTCCCGGGACAGGGGTCAATGAGCAGTTCTTC. This chain joins TRBV30 and TRBJ2-1, with TRBD1 matching over 10 bases. After removal of 2 bases from V and 6 bases from J, the junction contained 4 bases not matched to a gene. CDR3 length: 14 residues. Germline loops: CDR1 GTSNPN, CDR2 SVGIG (reference sequence).

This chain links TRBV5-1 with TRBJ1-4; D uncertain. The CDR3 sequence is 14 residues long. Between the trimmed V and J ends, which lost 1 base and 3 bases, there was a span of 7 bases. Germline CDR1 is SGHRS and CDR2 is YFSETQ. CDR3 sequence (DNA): TGCGCCAGCAGCTTGTCCTCAGCTAATGAAAAACTGTTTTTT. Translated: CASSLSSANEKLFF. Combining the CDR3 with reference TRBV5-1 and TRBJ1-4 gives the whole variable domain KAGVTQTPRYLIKTRGQQVTLSCSPISGHRSVSWYQQTPGQGLQFLFEYFSETQRNKGNFPGRFSGRQFSNSRSEMNVSTLELGDSALYLCASSLSSANEKLFFGSGTQLSVL.

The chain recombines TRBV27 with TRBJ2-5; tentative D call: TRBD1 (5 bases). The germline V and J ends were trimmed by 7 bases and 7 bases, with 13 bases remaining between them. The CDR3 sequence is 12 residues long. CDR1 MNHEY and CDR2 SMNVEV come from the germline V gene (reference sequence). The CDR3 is CASKQGWGTQYF. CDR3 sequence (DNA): TGTGCCAGCAAGCAGGGATGGGGGACCCAGTACTTC.

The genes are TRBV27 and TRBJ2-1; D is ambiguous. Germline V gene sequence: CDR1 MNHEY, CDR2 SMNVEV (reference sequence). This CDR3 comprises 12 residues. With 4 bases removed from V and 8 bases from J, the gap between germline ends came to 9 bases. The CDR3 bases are TGTGCCAGCAGTTCCGACTGGGATGAGCAGTTCTTC. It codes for CASSSDWDEQFF.

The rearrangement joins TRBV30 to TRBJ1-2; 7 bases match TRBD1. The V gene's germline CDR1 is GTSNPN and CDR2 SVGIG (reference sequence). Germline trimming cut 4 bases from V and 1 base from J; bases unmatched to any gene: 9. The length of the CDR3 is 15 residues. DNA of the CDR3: TGTGCCTGGACCAGGTCTACAGGGGTTAACTATGGCTACACCTTC. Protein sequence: CAWTRSTGVNYGYTF.

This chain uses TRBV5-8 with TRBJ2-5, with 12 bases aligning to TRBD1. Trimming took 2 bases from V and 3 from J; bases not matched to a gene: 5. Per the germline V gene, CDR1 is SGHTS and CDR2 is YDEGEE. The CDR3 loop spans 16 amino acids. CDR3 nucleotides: TGTGCCAGCAGCTTTAGGGACAGGGGGCGGAAAGAGACCCAGTACTTC. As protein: CASSFRDRGRKETQYF.

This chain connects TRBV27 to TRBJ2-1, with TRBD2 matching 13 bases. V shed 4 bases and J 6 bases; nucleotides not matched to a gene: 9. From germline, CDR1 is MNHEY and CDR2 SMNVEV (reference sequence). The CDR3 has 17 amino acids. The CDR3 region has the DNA TGTGCCAGCAGTTCTAATACCGGGACTAGCGGGACCAATGAGCAGTTCTTC. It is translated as CASSSNTGTSGTNEQFF.

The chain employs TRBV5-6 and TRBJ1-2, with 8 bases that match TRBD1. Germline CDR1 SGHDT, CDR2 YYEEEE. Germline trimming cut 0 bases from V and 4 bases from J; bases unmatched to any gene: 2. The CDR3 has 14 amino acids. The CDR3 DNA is TGTGCCAGCAGCTTGGCCGGGACAGGCTATGGCTACACCTTC. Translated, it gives CASSLAGTGYGYTF.

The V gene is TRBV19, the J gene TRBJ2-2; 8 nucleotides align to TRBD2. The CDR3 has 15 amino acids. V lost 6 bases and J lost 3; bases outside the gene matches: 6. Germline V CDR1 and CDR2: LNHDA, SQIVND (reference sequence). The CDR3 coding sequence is TGTGCCAGTAGCCAAGTCGGGGGGGACACCGGGGAGCTGTTTTTT. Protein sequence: CASSQVGGDTGELFF. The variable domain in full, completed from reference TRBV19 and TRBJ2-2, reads DGGITQSPKYLFRKEGQNVTLSCEQNLNHDAMYWYRQDPGQGLRLIYYSQIVNDFQKGDIAEGYSVSREKKESFPLTVTSAQKNPTAFYLCASSQVGGDTGELFFGEGSRLTVL.

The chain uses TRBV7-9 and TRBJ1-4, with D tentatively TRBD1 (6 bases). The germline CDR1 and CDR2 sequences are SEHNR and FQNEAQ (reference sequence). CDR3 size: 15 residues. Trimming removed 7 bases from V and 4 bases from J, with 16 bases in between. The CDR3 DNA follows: TGTGCCAGCAAGGGGGACCGACCATTTAATGAAAAACTGTTTTTT. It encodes CASKGDRPFNEKLFF.

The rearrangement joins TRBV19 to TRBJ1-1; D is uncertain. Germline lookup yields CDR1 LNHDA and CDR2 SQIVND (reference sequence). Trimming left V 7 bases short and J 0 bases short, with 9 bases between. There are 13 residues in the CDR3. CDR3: CASTPRVNTEAFF. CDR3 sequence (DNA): TGTGCCAGTACCCCGAGGGTGAACACTGAAGCTTTCTTT.

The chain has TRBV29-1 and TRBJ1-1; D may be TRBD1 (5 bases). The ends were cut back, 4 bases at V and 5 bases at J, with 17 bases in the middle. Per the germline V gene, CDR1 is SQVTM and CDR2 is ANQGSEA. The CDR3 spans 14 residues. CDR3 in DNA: TGCAGCGTTGCGGAGCAGGGTTATGGTACTGAAGCTTTCTTT. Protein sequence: CSVAEQGYGTEAFF. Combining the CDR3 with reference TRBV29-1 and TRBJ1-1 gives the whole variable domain SAVISQKPSRDICQRGTSLTIQCQVDSQVTMMFWYRQQPGQSLTLIATANQGSEATYESGFVIDKFPISRPNLTFSTLTVSNMSPEDSSIYLCSVAEQGYGTEAFFGQGTRLTVV.

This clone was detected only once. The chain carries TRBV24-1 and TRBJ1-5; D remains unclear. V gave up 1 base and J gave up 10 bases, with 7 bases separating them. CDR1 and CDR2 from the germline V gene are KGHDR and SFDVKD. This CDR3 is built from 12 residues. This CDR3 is CATSDFAGPQHF. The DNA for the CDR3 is TGTGCCACCAGTGATTTTGCGGGACCCCAGCATTTT.

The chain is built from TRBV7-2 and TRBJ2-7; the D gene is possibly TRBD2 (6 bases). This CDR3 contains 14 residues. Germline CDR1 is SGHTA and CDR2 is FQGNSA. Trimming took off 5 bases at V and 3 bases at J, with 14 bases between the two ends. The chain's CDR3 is CASSPSSGNYEQYF. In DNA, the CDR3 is TGTGCCAGCAGCCCCAGTAGCGGAAACTACGAGCAGTACTTC.

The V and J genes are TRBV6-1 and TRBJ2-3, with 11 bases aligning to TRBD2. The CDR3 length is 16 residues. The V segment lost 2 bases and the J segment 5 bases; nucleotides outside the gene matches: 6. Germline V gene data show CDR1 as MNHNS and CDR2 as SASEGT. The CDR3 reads CASSEIAGGGGDTQYF. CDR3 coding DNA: TGTGCCAGCAGTGAAATAGCGGGAGGGGGAGGAGATACGCAGTATTTT.

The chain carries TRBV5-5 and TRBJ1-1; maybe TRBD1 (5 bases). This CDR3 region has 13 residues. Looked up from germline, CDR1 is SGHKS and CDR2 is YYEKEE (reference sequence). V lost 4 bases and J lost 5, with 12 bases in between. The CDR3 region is CASSIGVGTEAFF. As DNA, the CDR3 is TGTGCCAGCAGCATAGGGGTAGGGACTGAAGCTTTCTTT.

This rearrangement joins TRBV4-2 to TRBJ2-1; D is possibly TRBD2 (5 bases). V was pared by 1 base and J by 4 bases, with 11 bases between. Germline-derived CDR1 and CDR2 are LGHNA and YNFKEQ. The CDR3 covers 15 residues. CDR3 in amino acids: CASSQVAGVYNEQFF. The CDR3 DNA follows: TGTGCCAGCAGCCAAGTTGCGGGTGTATACAATGAGCAGTTCTTC.